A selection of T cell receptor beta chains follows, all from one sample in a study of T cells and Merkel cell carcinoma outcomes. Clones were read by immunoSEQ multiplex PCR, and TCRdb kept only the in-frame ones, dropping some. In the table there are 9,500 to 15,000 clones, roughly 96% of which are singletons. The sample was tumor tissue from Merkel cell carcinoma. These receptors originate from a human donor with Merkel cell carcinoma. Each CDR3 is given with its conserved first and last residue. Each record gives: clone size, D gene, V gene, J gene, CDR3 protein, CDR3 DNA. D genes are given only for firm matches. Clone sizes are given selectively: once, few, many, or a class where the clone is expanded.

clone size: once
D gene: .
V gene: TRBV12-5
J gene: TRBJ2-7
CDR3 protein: CASGLEALTNEQYF
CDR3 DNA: TGTGCTAGTGGTTTGGAAGCCCTTACTAACGAGCAGTACTTC

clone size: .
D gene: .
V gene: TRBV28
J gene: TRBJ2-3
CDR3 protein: CASSWTGIRTDTQYF
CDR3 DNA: TGTGCCAGCAGTTGGACCGGAATTAGGACAGATACGCAGTATTTT

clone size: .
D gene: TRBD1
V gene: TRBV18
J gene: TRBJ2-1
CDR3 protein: CASSTGQGNEQFF
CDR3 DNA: TGTGCCAGCTCAACCGGACAGGGCAATGAGCAGTTCTTC

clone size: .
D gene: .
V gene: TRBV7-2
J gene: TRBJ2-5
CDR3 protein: CASSLLGSLQETQYF
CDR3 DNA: TGTGCCAGCAGCTTATTGGGCAGCTTACAAGAGACCCAGTACTTC

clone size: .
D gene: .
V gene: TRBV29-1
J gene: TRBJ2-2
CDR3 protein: CSVRTVTGELFF
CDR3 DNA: TGCAGCGTCAGGACCGTCACCGGGGAGCTGTTTTTT

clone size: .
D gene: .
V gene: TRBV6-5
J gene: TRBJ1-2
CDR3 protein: CASSQQGVYGGYTF
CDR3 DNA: TGTGCCAGCAGTCAACAGGGAGTCTATGGTGGCTACACCTTC

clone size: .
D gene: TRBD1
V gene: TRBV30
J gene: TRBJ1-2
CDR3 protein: CAWRGTGVDEGYTF
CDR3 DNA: TGTGCCTGGAGGGGGACAGGGGTAGACGAAGGCTACACCTTC

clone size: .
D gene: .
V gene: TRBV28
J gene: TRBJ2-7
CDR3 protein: CASRTSRKGSYEQYF
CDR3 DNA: TGTGCCAGCAGAACTAGCAGAAAGGGCTCCTACGAGCAGTACTTC

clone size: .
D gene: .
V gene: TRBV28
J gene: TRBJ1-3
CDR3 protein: CASGTPSTGFGNTIYF
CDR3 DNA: TGTGCCAGCGGAACCCCGTCCACAGGGTTTGGAAACACCATATATTTT

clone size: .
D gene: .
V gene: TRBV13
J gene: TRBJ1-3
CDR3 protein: CASSLDTRNTIYF
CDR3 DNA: TGTGCCAGCAGCTTGGACACCCGAAACACCATATATTTT

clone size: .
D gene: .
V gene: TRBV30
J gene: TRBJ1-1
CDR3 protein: CAWSASENTEAFF
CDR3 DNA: TGTGCCTGGAGTGCTAGCGAGAACACTGAAGCTTTCTTT

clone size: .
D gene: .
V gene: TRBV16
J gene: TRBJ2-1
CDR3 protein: CASSQENSRFF
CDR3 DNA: TGTGCCAGCAGCCAAGAGAACTCGAGATTCTTC

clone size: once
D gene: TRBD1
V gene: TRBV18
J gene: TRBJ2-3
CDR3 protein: CASSPRSRAGQGRTDTQYF
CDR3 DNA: TGTGCCAGCTCACCAAGGTCCCGGGCGGGACAGGGGCGCACAGATACGCAGTATTTT

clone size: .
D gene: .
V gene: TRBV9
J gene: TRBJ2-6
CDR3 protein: CASSPRTAGANVLTF
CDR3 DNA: TGTGCCAGCAGCCCCCGGACAGCTGGGGCCAACGTCCTGACTTTC

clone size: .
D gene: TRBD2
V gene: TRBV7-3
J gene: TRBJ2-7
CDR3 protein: CASSPSGSPHEQYF
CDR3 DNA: TGTGCCAGCAGCCCAAGCGGGAGCCCCCACGAGCAGTACTTC

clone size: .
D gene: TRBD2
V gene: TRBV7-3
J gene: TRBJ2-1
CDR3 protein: CASSLGTSPYNEQFF
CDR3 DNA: TGTGCCAGCAGCTTAGGGACTAGCCCCTACAATGAGCAGTTCTTC

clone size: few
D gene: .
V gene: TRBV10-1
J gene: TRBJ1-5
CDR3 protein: CASSESGGSGRGTNQPQHF
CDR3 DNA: TGCGCCAGCAGTGAGTCGGGCGGGAGTGGGAGGGGGACTAATCAGCCCCAGCATTTT

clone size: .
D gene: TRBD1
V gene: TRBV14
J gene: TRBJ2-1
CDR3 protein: CASSGGTPGQGYNEQFF
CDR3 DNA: TGTGCCAGCAGCGGAGGCACTCCGGGACAGGGCTACAATGAGCAGTTCTTC

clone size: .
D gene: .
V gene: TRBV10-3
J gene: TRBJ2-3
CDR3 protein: CAISREGTDTQYF
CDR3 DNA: TGTGCCATCAGTAGGGAGGGCACAGATACGCAGTATTTT

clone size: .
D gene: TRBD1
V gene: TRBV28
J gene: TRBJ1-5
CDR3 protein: CASSRQGGGNQPQHF
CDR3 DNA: TGTGCCAGCAGCCGACAGGGGGGGGGCAATCAGCCCCAGCATTTT

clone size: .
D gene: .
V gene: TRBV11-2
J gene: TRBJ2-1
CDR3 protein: CASSSTGYSSYNEQFF
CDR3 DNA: TGTGCCAGCAGCTCGACAGGTTATTCCTCCTACAATGAGCAGTTCTTC

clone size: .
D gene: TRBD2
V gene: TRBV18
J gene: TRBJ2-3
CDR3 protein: CASSPPGYLAGSSTDTQYF
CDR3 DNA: TGTGCCAGCTCACCACCTGGGTATTTAGCGGGCTCTAGCACAGATACGCAGTATTTT

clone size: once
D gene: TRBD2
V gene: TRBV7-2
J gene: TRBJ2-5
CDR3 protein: CASRGGLAGEETQYF
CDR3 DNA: TGTGCCAGCAGAGGGGGGCTAGCGGGAGAAGAGACCCAGTACTTC

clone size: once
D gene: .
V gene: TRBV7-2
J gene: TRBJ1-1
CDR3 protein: CASSLDGGGYTEAFF
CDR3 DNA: TGTGCCAGCAGCTTAGATGGCGGGGGGTACACTGAAGCTTTCTTT

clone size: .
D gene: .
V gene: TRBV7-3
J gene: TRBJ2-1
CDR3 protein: CASSSSGAYNEQFF
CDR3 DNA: TGTGCCAGCAGTTCTAGTGGCGCCTACAATGAGCAGTTCTTC

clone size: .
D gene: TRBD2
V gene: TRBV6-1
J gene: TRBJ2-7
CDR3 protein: CASSAPSGSEQYF
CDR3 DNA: TGTGCCAGCAGTGCTCCAAGCGGGAGCGAGCAGTACTTC

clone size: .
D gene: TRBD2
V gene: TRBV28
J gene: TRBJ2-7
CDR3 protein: CASGTSGSIYEQYF
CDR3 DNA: TGTGCCAGCGGGACTAGCGGGAGTATTTACGAGCAGTACTTC

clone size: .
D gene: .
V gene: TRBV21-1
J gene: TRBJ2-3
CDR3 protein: CASSTKGLGWVCTQYF
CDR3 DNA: TGTGCCAGCAGCACTAAGGGTCTAGGCTGGGTCTGTACGCAGTATTTT

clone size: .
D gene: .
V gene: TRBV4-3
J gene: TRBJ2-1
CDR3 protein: CASSQNRALNEQFF
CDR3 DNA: TGCGCCAGCAGCCAAAACCGGGCCCTCAATGAGCAGTTCTTC

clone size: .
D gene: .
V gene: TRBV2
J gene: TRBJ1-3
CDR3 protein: CASLVILGNTIYF
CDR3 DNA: TGTGCCAGCCTGGTGATACTAGGAAACACCATATATTTT

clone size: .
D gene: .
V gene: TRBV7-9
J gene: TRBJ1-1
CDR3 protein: CASSLEQKTEAFF
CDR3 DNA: TGTGCCAGCAGCTTAGAGCAGAAGACTGAAGCTTTCTTT

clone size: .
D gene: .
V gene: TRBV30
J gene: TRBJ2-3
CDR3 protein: CAWSQNRIYTDTQYF
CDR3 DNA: TGTGCCTGGAGTCAAAACAGGATTTATACAGATACGCAGTATTTT

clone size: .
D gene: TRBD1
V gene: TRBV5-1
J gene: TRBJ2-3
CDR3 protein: CASSWGQGPDTQYF
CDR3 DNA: TGCGCCAGCAGCTGGGGACAGGGGCCAGATACGCAGTATTTT

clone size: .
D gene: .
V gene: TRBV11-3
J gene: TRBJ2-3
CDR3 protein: CASSLDPASDTQYF
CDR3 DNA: TGTGCCAGCAGCTTAGATCCGGCTTCAGATACGCAGTATTTT

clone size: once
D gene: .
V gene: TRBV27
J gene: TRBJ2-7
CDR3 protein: CASPQGTNCYEQYF
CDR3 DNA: TGTGCCAGTCCCCAGGGGACCAACTGCTACGAGCAGTACTTC

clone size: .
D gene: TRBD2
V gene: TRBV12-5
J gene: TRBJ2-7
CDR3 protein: CASALGTSAYEQYF
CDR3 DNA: TGTGCTAGTGCCTTGGGGACTAGCGCCTACGAGCAGTACTTC

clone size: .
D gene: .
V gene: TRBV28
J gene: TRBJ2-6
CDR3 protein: CASSLRGSGANVLTF
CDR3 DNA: TGTGCCAGCAGTTTAAGGGGTTCTGGGGCCAACGTCCTGACTTTC

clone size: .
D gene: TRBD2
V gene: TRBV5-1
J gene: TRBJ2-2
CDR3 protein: CASSPGGNTGELFF
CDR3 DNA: TGCGCCAGCAGCCCGGGAGGGAACACCGGGGAGCTGTTTTTT

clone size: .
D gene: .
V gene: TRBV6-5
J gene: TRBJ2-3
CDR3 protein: CASSYGTTGPDTQYF
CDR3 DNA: TGTGCCAGCAGTTACGGGACCACAGGGCCAGATACGCAGTATTTT

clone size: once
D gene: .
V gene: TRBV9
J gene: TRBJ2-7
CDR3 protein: CASSETYGASHEQYF
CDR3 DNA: TGTGCCAGCAGCGAGACGTACGGGGCTTCCCACGAGCAGTACTTC

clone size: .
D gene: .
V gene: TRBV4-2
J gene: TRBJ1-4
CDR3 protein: CASSQWGGQPNEKLFF
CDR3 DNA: TGTGCCAGCAGCCAATGGGGAGGACAGCCTAATGAAAAACTGTTTTTT

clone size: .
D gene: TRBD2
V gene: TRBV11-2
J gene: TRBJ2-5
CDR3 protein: CASSLGTSGRDQETQYF
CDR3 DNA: TGTGCCAGCAGCTTAGGGACTAGCGGGCGGGACCAAGAGACCCAGTACTTC

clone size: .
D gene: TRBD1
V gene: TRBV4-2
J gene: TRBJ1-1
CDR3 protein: CASSQGGQGSTEAFF
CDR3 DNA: TGTGCCAGCAGCCAAGGCGGACAGGGGAGCACTGAAGCTTTCTTT

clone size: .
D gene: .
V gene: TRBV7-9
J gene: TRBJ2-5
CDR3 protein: CASSLAGVGETQYF
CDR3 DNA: TGTGCCAGCAGCTTAGCGGGAGTCGGAGAGACCCAGTACTTC

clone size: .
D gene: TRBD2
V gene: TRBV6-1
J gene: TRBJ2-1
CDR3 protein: CASSEALAEYNEQFF
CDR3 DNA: TGTGCCAGCAGTGAAGCCCTAGCGGAGTACAATGAGCAGTTCTTC

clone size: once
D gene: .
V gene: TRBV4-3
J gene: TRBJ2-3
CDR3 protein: CASSQVTGARTDTQYF
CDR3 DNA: TGCGCCAGCAGCCAAGTCACGGGAGCGCGCACAGATACGCAGTATTTT

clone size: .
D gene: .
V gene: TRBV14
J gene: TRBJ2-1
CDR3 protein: CASSLPANEQFF
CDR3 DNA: TGTGCCAGCAGCCTGCCGGCTAATGAGCAGTTCTTC

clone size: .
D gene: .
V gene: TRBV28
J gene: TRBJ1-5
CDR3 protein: CASSSLDRAGQPQHF
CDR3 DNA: TGTGCCAGCAGTTCTCTCGACCGCGCCGGGCAGCCCCAGCATTTT